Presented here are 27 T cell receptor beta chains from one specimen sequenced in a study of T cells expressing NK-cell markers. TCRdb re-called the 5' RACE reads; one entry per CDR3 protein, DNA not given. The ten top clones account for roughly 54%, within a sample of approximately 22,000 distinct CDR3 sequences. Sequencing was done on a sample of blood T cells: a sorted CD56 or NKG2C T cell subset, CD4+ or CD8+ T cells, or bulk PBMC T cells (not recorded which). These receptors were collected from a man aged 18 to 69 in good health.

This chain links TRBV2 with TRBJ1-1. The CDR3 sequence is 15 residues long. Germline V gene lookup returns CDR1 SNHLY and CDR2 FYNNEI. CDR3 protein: CASTKSLSVNTEAFF.

CDR3 in amino acids: CASSLDRLLGEQYF. The chain employs TRBV28 and TRBJ2-7. The germline gives CDR1 MDHEN, CDR2 SYDVKM. The CDR3 length is 14 residues.

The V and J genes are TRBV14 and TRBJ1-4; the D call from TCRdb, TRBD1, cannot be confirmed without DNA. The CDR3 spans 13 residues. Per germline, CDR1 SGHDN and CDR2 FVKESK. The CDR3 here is CASSLGTQGKLFF. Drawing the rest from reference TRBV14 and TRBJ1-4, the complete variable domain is EAGVTQFPSHSVIEKGQTVTLRCDPISGHDNLYWYRRVMGKEIKFLLHFVKESKQDESGMPNNRFLAERTGGTYSTLKVQPAELEDSGVYFCASSLGTQGKLFFGSGTQLSVL.

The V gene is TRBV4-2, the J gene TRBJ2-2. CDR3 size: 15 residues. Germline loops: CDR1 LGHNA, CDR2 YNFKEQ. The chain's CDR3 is CASSPSSPNTGELFF.

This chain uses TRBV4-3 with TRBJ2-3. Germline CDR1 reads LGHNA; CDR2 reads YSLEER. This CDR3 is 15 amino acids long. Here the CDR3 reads CASSPIHASTDTQYF.

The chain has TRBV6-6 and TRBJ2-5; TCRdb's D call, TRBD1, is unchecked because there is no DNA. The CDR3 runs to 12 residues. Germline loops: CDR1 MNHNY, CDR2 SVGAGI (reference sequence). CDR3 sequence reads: CASRQAQETQYF.

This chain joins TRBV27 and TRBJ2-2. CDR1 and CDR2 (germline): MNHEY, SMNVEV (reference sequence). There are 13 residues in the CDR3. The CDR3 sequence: CASKFSHTGELFF.

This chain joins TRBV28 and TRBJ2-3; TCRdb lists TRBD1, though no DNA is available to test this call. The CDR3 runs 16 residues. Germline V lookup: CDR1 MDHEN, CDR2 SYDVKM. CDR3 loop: CASSQPLTSGTDTQYF.

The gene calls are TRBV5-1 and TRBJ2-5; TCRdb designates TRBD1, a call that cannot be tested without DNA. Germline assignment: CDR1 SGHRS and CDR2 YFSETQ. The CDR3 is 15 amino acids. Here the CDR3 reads CASSLRTGGDGTQYF.

The CDR3: CASSPRDSDYGYTF. The gene calls are TRBV4-2 and TRBJ1-2; checking the TCRdb D call of TRBD1 is not possible without DNA. The V gene's germline CDR1 is LGHNA and CDR2 YNFKEQ. The CDR3 spans 14 residues.

The CDR3: CASSQDSLTSGNTDTQYF. The gene calls are TRBV4-2 and TRBJ2-3; as DNA is missing, the TRBD2 call by TCRdb cannot be tested. The CDR3 is 18 amino acids. Germline V gene lookup returns CDR1 LGHNA and CDR2 YNFKEQ.

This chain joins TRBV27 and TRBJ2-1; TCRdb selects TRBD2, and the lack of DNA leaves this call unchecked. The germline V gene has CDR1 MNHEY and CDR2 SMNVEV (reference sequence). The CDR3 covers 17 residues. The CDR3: CASSPIALGVVFNEQFF.

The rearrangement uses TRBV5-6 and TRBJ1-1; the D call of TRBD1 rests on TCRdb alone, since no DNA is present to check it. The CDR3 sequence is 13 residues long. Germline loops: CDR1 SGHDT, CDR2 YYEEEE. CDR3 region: CASSYLGQSKAFF.

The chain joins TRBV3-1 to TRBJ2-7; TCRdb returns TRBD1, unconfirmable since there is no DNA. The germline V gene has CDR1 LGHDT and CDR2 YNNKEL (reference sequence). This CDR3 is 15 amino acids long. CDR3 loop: CASSQDRQPFYEQYF.

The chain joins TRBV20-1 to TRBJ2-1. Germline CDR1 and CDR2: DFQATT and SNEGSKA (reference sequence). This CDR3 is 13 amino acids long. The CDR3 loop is CSADFGPYNEQFF.

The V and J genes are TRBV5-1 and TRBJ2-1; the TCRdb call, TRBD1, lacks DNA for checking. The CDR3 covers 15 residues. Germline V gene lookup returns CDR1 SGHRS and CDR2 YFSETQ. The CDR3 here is CASSYGGVAYNEQFF. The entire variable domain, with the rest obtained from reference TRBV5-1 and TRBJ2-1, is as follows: KAGVTQTPRYLIKTRGQQVTLSCSPISGHRSVSWYQQTPGQGLQFLFEYFSETQRNKGNFPGRFSGRQFSNSRSEMNVSTLELGDSALYLCASSYGGVAYNEQFFGPGTRLTVL.

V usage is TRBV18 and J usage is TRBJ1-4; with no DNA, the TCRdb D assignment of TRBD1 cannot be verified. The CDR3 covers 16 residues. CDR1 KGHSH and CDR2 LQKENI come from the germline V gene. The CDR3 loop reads CASSPPDRPTGEKLFF.

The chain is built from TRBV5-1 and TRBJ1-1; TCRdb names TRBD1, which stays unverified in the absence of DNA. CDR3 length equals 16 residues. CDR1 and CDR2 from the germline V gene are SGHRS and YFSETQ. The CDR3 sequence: CASSLGQELRGTEAFF.

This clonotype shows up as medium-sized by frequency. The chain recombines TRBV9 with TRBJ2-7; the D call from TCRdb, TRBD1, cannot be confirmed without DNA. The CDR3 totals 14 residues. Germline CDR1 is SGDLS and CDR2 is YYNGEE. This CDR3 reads CASSVGVVMHEQYF. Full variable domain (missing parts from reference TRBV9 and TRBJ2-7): DSGVTQTPKHLITATGQRVTLRCSPRSGDLSVYWYQQSLDQGLQFLIQYYNGEERAKGNILERFSAQQFPDLHSELNLSSLELGDSALYFCASSVGVVMHEQYFGPGTRLTVT.

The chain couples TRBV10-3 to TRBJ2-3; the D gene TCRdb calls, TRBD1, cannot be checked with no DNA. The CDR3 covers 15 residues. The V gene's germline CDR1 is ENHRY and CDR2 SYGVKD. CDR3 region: CAISATGAQTDTQYF.

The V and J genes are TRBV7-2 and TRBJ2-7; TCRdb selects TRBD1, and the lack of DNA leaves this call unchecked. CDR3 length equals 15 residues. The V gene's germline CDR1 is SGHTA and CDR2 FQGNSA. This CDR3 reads CASSAGRQGTYEQYF.

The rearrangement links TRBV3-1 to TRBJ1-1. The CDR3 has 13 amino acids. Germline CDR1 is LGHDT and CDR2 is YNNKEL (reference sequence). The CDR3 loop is CASSHQEGTEAFF.

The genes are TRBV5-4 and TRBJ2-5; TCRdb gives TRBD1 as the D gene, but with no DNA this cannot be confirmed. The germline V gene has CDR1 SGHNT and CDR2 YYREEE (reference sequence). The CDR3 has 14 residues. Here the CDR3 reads CASSLGTGQETQYF.

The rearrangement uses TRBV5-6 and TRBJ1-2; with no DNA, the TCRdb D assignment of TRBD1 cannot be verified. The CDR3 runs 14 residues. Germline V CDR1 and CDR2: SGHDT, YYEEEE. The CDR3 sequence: CASSLLRDYYGYTF. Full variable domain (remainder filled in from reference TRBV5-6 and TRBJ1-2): DAGVTQSPTHLIKTRGQQVTLRCSPKSGHDTVSWYQQALGQGPQFIFQYYEEEERQRGNFPDRFSGHQFPNYSSELNVNALLLGDSALYLCASSLLRDYYGYTFGSGTRLTVV.

The CDR3 sequence is CASSPHDPTDTQYF. The chain couples TRBV4-3 to TRBJ2-3. The CDR3 loop spans 14 amino acids. Germline V gene data show CDR1 as LGHNA and CDR2 as YSLEER.

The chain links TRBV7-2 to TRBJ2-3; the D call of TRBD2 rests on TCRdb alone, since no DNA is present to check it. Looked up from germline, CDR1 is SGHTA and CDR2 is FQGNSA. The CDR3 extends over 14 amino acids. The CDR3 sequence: CASSLQRDTDTQYF.

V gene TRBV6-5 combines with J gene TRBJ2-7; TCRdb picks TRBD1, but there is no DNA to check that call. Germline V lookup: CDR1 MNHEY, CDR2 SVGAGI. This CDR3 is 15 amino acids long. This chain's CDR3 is CASSYQGGRTYEQYF.